The text below deals with one TCR beta chain. It lacks a known antigen. The input lacks base qualities; no much larger clone sits a single base away. This sample is part of a study of cytomegalovirus exposure and HLA in healthy donors (TCRdb year 2017). As for the study more broadly: According to an earlier analysis of 587 of the donors, about 179 million T cells yielded roughly 110 million unique TCR beta sequences and 276 Gb of sequence data. An early release that covered some 630 HLA-typed donors contained approximately 300 gigabases of sequencing data and tens of millions of unique TCR sequences. Of the roughly 420 genotyped donors, 81% were placed in the genetic ancestry cluster associated with self-reported Caucasian donors. The aim of the study was to test whether cataloging public T cell receptors could identify signatures of past pathogen exposure. The study profiled the T cell repertoires of under 700 subjects by immunosequencing and related them to cytomegalovirus serostatus. Besides the first cohort of around 670 subjects, a separate validation cohort made up of 120 or so different subjects was used. High-throughput TCR immunosequencing, statistical association of individual TCRs with disease status, and machine learning were combined to predict cytomegalovirus infection status. A later analysis re-analyzed previously published TCR beta repertoires from hundreds of donors and added high-resolution HLA genotyping to study TCR occurrence patterns. In the later analysis, no new phenotypic data were used to find candidate immune exposures; instead, reliance was placed on TCR beta sequences and their occurrence across donors. An earlier analysis of around 580 of the donors used high-throughput TCR beta sequencing to judge whether each TCR beta V gene segment behaved as functional or pseudogenic. Donor age, sex, ethnicity and CMV serostatus were collected together with the repertoire data. A later genetic analysis took genome-wide SNP genotypes for about three fifths of the roughly 670 donors and used that subset as a discovery cohort. All discovery cohort repertoires had been generated on a single sequencing platform. Class I and class II HLA loci were covered by the typing at four-digit resolution. Typing coverage varied by locus: roughly 620-640 donors for A, B, C, DRB1 and DQB1; roughly 560 for DQA1; around 570 for DPA1; roughly 470 for DPB1. Because of strong linkage in the cohort, roughly five DR-DQ haplotypes were treated as single units for association and clustering. On average, roughly 240,000 unique TCR beta nucleotide sequences were sequenced per donor among 350 to 400 genotyped donors of the cohort, with around 19% of those sequences being non-productive.

The cohort comprised some 700 healthy bone marrow donors. At the time of sampling, every cohort member was nominally healthy, though immune exposures that went unrecorded were likely present. The donor was CMV seropositive and was included in the group of 300 or so seropositive cohort members. Each donor provided a peripheral blood sample, and peripheral blood mononuclear cells were used for TCR beta sequencing. The Qiagen DNeasy Blood Extraction Kit was used to extract genomic DNA from the blood cell samples. Library construction relied on the immunoSEQ multiplex PCR assay. The multiplex PCR relied on a mix of 60 forward primers for TCR Vbeta segments and 13 reverse primers for TCR Jbeta segments. A multiplex PCR assay on genomic DNA amplified the CDR3 region of rearranged TCR beta genes. Amplified TCR beta libraries were sequenced as 87-base-pair reads on the Illumina HiSeq System. The source study handled its data this way. A later analysis tallied about 77 million unique TCR beta chains across the 666 repertoires, and roughly 11 million of those chains were shared by two or more donors. A nearest-neighbor algorithm error-corrected the raw reads and collapsed the reads into unique sequences, merging closely related sequences to remove PCR and sequencing errors. CDR3 sequences were aligned to IMGT reference sequences to assign V, D and J gene segments. Each retained sequence needed at least a six-nucleotide match to both a V gene segment and a J gene segment. Rearrangements were called productive when the CDR3 lacked stop codons and stayed in frame with V and J; all others were non-productive. Following IMGT convention, CDR3 was defined as the stretch from the second conserved V-encoded cysteine to the conserved J-encoded phenylalanine. The earlier analysis of roughly 590 of the donors excluded sequences that lacked an unambiguous match to a single V gene segment. In an earlier analysis of around 590 of the donors, a V segment was called functional when productive rearrangements were above 56.7%, and segregating when the standard deviation between donors exceeded 5%. A statistical classification framework was built for diagnosing cytomegalovirus status from the catalog of TCR beta chain sequences. V and J gene assignment, in a later analysis, came from comparing TCR nucleotide sequences with IMGT/GENE-DB human TR gene sequences. The TCRdist pipeline was used in a later analysis to assign CDR3 sequences and most-parsimonious VDJ recombination scenarios. A later analysis defined each TCR beta chain by its CDR3 amino acid sequence plus V-gene family, and excluded reads lacking a unique V-gene family. To address suspected cross-contamination and a sequencing artifact, a later analysis removed a few hundred highly shared, low-generation-probability nucleotide sequences. For each public chain, a later analysis derived a clonal expansion index from normalized ranks of inferred template counts within each repertoire. Generation probabilities in a later analysis came from a VDJ recombination model fitted to out-of-frame rearrangements, and those results were checked against IGoR. In a later analysis, hypergeometric tests were used to score TCR-TCR, TCR-HLA and TCR-CMV co-occurrence, with a repertoire-size bias correction applied to TCR pairs. To estimate false discovery rates, a later analysis permuted the HLA or CMV assignments 20 times. In a later analysis, co-occurring TCRs were grouped with DBSCAN, and TCRdist sequence similarity was added when clustering was performed within HLA-allele-positive subsets. For co-occurrence clustering, repertoires with fewer than 30,000 or more than 120,000 public chains were excluded, along with five or six repertoires with anomalous nucleotide sharing. The table was pulled from immuneACCESS by TCRdb, which kept in-frame rearrangements only. Such tables lose some clones; where checked, under half of the loss comes from unresolved V genes, and the rest has no known cause. That table gives V, J and clone size, and the DNA gave D and trimming. Present in this sample are roughly 88,000 clones, over 75% of which were seen just once. Around 5% of the sample lies in the top ten.

Results the study describes overall, beyond this receptor: In the study, about 150 TCR beta chains were listed as associated with cytomegalovirus. In a later analysis, HLA-associated TCR beta chains showed more clonal expansion and lower generation probabilities than non-associated chains that were equally common. A further reported finding was that TCR beta sequences accurately predicted the HLA-A and HLA-B alleles for most subjects in the first cohort. An earlier analysis of approximately 570 of the donors showed that most TCR beta V segments appeared in productive rearrangements either about 87% or about 30% of the time, which broadly matched IMGT annotations. Most TCR sequences were observed very rarely across donors, whereas some public TCRs were present in many individuals. The classifier was reported to diagnose cytomegalovirus status with high specificity and sensitivity in both the original and validation cohorts. According to a later analysis, parvovirus B19, influenza, CMV and Epstein-Barr virus appeared linked to several top co-occurrence clusters. The earlier analysis of some 560 of the donors excluded over 15 rarely observed V segments, including chromosome 9 orphons, because counts were too low. Because HLA typing was missing for some donors at each locus, association tests included only the typed subset. A cluster of highly shared sequence variants was judged likely to be a technical artifact of the sequencing pipeline. When HLA alleles, especially DR and DQ, strongly co-occurred, attributing TCR associations to individual alleles was difficult. A later genetic analysis reported fewer N-insertions in productive TCRs among donors in an Asian-associated ancestry cluster than the approximately 700-donor mean. Some IMGT-functional V segments, including TRBV6-2 and TRBV6-3, could not be told apart with the 87-base-pair reads, so those segments were excluded. In a later analysis, TCR association rates were found to vary across HLA loci, with the most associated TCRs seen for DRB1 alleles and the fewest for HLA-C alleles. In a later genetic analysis, a missense DCLRE1C variant was associated with V-gene and J-gene trimming of TCR beta chains, and the association was replicated in an independent cohort. The only immune exposure information available for the cohort was CMV serostatus. Linkage disequilibrium might explain the correlated functional status among segregating V segments, but an unknown experimental factor could not be ruled out. In vitro tests confirmed that a few of the cytomegalovirus-associated TCR beta chains recognize cytomegalovirus antigens. The presence/absence analyses assumed that sequencing depth was roughly uniform across donors, and that assumption may not be true. Most CMV-associated TCR beta chains appeared to be HLA-restricted in a later analysis, and the HLA associations seemed to be driven largely by CMV exposure. At a false discovery rate of 0.05, a later analysis linked fewer than 20,000 TCR beta sequences to specific HLA alleles. The cohort was sequenced for TCR beta chains only, and without alpha or paired-chain data the features that could be detected were limited. According to the authors, the approach could potentially be generalized to other disease states and immunological phenotypes.

CDR1 and CDR2 (MRHNA, SNTAGT) derive from the germline V gene. The CDR3 spans 12 residues, from the cysteine through the phenylalanine. Just the 36-base CDR3 DNA is kept, in frame starting at base 1. V was cut back by 6 bases and J by 0 bases, leaving a gap of 5 bases between them. The chain is assembled from TRBV6-4 and TRBJ1-1, with no confident D gene call. This receptor was identified in a man aged 25 to 45 in good health and CMV-seropositive. Sample: PBMCs. The CDR3 region: CASSGVNTEAFF. The bases read TGTGCCAGCAGCGGGGTGAACACTGAAGCTTTCTTT.